This entry describes one T cell receptor beta chain. From germline, CDR1 is KGHSH and CDR2 LQKENI. Trimming removed 4 bases from V and 0 bases from J, with 13 bases in between. This CDR3 is 16 amino acids long. Measured with immunoSEQ multiplex PCR; TCRdb has only the in-frame clones, and not every one. The profile shows about 310,000 clones, 90% of them singletons. Living in about two dozen US areas, the participants were between roughly 18 and 90 years of age. Assignment of participants to cohorts was predicated upon participant-reported clinical history. This record comes from a study of blood T cell repertoires in COVID-19. Study-wide background: In each case, the material was cDNA or gDNA derived from T cells, B-cell-depleted T cells, or PBMCs.

The material sequenced was PBMCs or T cells enriched from blood (not recorded which). The sequence derives from a woman between 18 and 29 years old with acute COVID-19. This chain links TRBV18 with TRBJ1-5; D not resolved. The chain's CDR3 is CASSLQAADSNQPQHF. The CDR3, as DNA: TGTGCCAGCTCACTCCAGGCTGCCGATAGCAATCAGCCCCAGCATTTT.